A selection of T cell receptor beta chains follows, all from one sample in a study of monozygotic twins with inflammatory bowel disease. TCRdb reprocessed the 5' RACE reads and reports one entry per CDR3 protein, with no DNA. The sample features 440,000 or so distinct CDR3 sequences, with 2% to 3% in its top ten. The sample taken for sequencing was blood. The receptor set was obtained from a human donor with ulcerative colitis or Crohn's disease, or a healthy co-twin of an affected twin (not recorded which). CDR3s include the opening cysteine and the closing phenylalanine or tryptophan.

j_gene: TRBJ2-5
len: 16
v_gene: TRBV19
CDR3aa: CASSPSGTGDQETQYF

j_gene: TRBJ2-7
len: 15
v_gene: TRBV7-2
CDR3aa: CASSFTRTSFYEQYF

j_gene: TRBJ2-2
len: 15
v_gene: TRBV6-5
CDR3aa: CASSLAKMNTGELFF

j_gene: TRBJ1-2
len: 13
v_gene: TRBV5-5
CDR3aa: CASSPGRGRGYTF

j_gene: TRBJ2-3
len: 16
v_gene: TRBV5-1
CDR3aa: CASSLELGVGTDTQYF

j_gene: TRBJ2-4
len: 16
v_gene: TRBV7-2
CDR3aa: CASSLDVKGTTSIQYF

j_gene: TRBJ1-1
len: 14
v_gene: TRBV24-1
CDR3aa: CATRSGSQNTEAFF

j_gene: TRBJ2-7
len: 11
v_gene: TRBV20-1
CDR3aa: CSATGGDEQYF

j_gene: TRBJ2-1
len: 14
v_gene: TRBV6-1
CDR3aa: CASTLQGQHNEQFF

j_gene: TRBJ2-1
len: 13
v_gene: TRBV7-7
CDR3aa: CASSLSSANEQFF

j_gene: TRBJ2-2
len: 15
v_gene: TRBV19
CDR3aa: CASSSPIRNTGELFF

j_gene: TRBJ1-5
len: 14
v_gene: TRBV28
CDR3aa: CVTRTRGIGQPQHF

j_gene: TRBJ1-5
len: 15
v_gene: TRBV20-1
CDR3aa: CSVRAGRKVNQPQHF

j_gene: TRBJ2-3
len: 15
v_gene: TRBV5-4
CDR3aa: CASSLVPAGADTQYF

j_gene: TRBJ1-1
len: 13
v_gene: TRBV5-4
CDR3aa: CASSLSRGGEAFF

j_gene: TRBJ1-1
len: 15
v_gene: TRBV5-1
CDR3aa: CASSLRGGGNTEAFF

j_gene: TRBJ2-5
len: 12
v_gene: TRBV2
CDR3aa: CARGGLQETQYF

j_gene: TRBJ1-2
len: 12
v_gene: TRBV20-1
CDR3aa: CSGAGALYGYTF

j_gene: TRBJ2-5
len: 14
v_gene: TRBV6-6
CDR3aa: CASSDGGRQETQYF

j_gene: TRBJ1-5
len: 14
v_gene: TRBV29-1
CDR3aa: CSTRTGGSNQPQHF

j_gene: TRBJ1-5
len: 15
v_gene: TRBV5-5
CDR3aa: CASSPRPGGNQPQHF

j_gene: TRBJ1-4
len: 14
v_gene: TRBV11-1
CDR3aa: CASSLDSVGEKLFF

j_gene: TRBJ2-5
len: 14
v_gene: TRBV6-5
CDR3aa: CASSSAGAGETQYF

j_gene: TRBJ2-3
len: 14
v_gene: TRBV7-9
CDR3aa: CASSLALGTDTQYF

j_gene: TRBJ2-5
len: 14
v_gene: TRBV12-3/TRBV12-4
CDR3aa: CASSRTPVAETQYF

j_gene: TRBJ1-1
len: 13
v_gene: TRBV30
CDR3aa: CAWSVQGWTEAFF

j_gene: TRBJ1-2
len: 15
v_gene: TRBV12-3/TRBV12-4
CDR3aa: CASSINPGRTWGYTF

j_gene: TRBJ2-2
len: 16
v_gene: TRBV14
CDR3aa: CASSRERPGRPGELFF

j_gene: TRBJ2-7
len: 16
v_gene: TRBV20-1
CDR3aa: CSATDRTLASIYERYF

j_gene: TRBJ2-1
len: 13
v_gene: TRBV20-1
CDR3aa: CRPPWDFYNEQFF

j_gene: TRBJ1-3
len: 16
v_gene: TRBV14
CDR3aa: CASSQDWILSGNTIYF

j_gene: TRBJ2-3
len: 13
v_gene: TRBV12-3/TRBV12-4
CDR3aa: CASSLHPTDTQYF

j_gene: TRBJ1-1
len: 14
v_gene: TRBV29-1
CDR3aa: CSARQGTMNTEAFF

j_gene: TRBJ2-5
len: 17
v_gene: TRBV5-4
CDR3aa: CASSSSTGTTFSETQYF

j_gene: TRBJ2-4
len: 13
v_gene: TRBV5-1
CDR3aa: CASSLDREDIQYF

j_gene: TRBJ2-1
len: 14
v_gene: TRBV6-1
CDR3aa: CASRLTPTYNEQFF

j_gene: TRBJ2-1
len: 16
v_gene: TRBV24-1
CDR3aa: CATSEQTSGAYREQFF

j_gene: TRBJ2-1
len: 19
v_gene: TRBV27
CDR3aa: CASSLFALDLMGQHNEQFF

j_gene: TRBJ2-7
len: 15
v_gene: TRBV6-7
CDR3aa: CASSPRDYDIYEQYF

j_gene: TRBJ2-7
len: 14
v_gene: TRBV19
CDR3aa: CASSLQGPKDEQYF

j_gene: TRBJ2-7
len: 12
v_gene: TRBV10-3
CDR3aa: CAMGQGADEQYF

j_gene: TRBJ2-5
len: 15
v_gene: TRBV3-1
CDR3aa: CASSQVGLVKETQYF

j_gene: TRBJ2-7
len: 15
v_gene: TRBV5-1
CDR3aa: CASSPGQGVGYEQYF

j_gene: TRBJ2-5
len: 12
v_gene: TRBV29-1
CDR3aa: CSVLSGSETQYF

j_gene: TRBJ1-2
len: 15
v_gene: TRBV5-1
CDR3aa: CASTPSLAGGNGYTF